This T cell receptor beta chain comes out of a study of cytomegalovirus exposure and HLA in healthy donors. Study observations and caveats: The records held CMV serostatus as the only immune exposure information. In vitro experiments confirmed that three CMV-associated chains were specific for CMV antigens. Highly shared variants forming one cluster were likely a sequencing artifact.

In the PCR, 60 Vbeta and 13 Jbeta primers were used. Per the original methods: A follow-up analysis tallied 65 million to 80 million unique TCR beta chains, about 11 million shared. Profiling relied on immunoSEQ multiplex PCR, and the TCRdb table lists in-frame clones only, not all of them. Clonal size and the V and J genes are those of that table, whereas D and trimming came from the DNA. This table lists about 100,000 clones. Worth noting for this clone: Its antigen is not known.

The source material was PBMCs. This clonotype originated in a man in his fifties in good health and CMV-seronegative.

The CDR3 region is CASSQGISGDKETQYF. CDR3 bases: TGCGCCAGCAGCCAAGGGATTAGCGGAGATAAAGAGACCCAGTACTTC. The chain uses TRBV4-1 and TRBJ2-5; a possible D gene is TRBD2 (6 bases). With 1 base removed from V and 3 bases from J, the gap between germline ends came to 15 bases. CDR1 MGHRA and CDR2 YSYEKL come from the germline V gene. There are 16 residues in the CDR3.